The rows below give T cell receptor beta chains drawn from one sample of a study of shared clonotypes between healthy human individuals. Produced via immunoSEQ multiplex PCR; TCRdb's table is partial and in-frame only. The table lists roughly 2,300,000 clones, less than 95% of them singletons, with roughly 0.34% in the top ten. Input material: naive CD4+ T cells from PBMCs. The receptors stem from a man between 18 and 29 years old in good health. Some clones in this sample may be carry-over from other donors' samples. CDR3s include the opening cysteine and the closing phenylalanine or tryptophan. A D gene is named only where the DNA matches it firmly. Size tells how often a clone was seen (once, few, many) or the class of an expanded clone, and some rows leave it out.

CASSPPNGAEQFF,TGTGCCAGCTCACCACCTAACGGGGCGGAGCAGTTCTTC,.,TRBJ2-1,TRBV18,.
CASSVTQGRGQPQHF,TGTGCCAGCAGCGTGACACAGGGGAGAGGCCAGCCCCAGCATTTT,.,TRBJ1-5,TRBV11-2,TRBD1
CASSSGLAGGLGDTQYF,TGTGCCAGCAGCTCGGGACTAGCGGGAGGGCTTGGAGATACGCAGTATTTT,.,TRBJ2-3,TRBV7-2,TRBD2
CASRMSLVYGYTF,TGTGCCAGCAGAATGTCCCTGGTTTATGGCTACACCTTC,.,TRBJ1-2,TRBV21-1,.
CASSVGQKNTEAFF,TGTGCCAGCAGCGTAGGGCAGAAAAACACTGAAGCTTTCTTT,.,TRBJ1-1,TRBV9,.
CASSPARWGETDTQYF,TGTGCCAGCAGCCCGGCCCGGTGGGGTGAGACAGATACGCAGTATTTT,.,TRBJ2-3,TRBV28,.
CASRGGQGVIGELFF,TGTGCCAGCCGGGGTGGGCAGGGGGTAATCGGGGAGCTGTTTTTT,once,TRBJ2-2,TRBV4-2,TRBD1
CASSPGTSGSRTDTQYF,TGTGCCAGCAGCCCCGGGACTAGCGGGAGTAGAACAGATACGCAGTATTTT,.,TRBJ2-3,TRBV7-3,TRBD2
CSVAGTSGRPYEQYF,TGCAGCGTGGCCGGGACTAGCGGGAGGCCCTACGAGCAGTACTTC,.,TRBJ2-7,TRBV29-1,TRBD2
CASSRKEWGGNTEAFF,TGCGCCAGCAGCCGAAAGGAATGGGGGGGGAACACTGAAGCTTTCTTT,.,TRBJ1-1,TRBV4-1,.
CASSEAGTGRWEGPYNEQFF,TGTGCCAGCAGTGAAGCGGGGACAGGGCGGTGGGAGGGCCCCTACAATGAGCAGTTCTTC,.,TRBJ2-1,TRBV2,TRBD1
CASSQLRPAGGYTF,TGTGCCAGCAGCCAATTGCGTCCGGCGGGCGGCTACACCTTC,.,TRBJ1-2,TRBV16,.
CASSLGQGEQYF,TGTGCCAGCAGTTTAGGACAGGGGGAGCAGTACTTC,.,TRBJ2-7,TRBV28,TRBD1
CASSRSGTEQPQHF,TGCGCCAGCAGTCGTTCAGGTACCGAACAGCCCCAGCATTTT,.,TRBJ1-5,TRBV5-1,.
CASSFLLGTYNEQFF,TGTGCCAGCAGTTTCCTCTTAGGTACCTACAATGAGCAGTTCTTC,.,TRBJ2-1,TRBV6-6,.
CASSEQGGLHEQYF,TGTGCCAGCAGTGAACAGGGAGGTCTCCACGAGCAGTACTTC,.,TRBJ2-7,TRBV2,.
CASSARTGAEETQYF,TGCGCCAGCAGCGCGAGAACAGGAGCCGAAGAGACCCAGTACTTC,.,TRBJ2-5,TRBV5-1,.
CASSDSRTYNEQFF,TGTGCCAGCTCGGACAGCCGGACCTACAATGAGCAGTTCTTC,.,TRBJ2-1,TRBV18,.
CASTMGLAGPGAQYF,TGTGCCAGCACCATGGGACTAGCAGGCCCGGGAGCGCAGTATTTT,.,TRBJ2-3,TRBV28,TRBD2
CASSSHRDSIYEQYF,TGTGCCAGCAGTTCCCACCGGGACAGTATCTACGAGCAGTACTTC,.,TRBJ2-7,TRBV28,TRBD1